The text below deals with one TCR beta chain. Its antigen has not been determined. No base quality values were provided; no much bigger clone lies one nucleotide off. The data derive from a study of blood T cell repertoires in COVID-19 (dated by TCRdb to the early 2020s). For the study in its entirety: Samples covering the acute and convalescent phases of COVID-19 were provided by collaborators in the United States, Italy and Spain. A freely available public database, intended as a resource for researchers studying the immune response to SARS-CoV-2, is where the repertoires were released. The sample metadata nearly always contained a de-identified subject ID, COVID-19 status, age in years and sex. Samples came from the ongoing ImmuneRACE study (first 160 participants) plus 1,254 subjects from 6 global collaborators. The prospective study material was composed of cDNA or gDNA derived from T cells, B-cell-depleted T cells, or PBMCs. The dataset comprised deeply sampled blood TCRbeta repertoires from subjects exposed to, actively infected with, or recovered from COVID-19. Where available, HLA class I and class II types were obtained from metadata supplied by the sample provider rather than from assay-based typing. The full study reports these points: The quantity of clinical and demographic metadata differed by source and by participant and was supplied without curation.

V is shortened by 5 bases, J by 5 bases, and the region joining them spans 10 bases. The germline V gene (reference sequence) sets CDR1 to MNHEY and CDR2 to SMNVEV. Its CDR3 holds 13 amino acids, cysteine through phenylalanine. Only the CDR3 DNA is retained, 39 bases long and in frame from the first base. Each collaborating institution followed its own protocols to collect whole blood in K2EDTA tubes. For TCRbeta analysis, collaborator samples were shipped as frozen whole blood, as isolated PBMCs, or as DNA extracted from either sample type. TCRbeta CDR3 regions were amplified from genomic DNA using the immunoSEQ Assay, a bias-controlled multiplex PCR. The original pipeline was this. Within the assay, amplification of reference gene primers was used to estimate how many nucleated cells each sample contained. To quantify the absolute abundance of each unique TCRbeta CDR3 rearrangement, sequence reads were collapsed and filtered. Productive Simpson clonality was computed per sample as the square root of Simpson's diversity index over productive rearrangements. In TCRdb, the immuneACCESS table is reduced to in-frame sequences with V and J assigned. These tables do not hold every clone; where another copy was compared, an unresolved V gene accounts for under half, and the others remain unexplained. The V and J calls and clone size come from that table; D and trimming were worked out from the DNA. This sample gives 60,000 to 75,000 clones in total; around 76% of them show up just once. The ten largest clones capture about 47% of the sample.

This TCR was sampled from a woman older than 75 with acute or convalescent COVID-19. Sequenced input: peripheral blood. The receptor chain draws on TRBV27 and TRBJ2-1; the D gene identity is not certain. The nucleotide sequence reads TGTGCCAGCAGTCCCTTCCCCGACAATGAGCAGTTCTTC. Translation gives CASSPFPDNEQFF.